This T cell receptor beta chain stems from a study of vaccination and CD4 T cells after COVID-19. For the study at large: Convalescent patients had positive nasal swab PCR results for SARS-CoV-2. Disease was mild in about nine and severe in one. The cells in question were stimulated using overlapping spike peptides derived from SARS-CoV-2, HCoV-NL63, HCoV-OC43 and HCoV-229E.

An Oncomine TCR Beta short-read assay was used to sequence the DNA from cultured CD4+ T cells. TCRdb re-called the PCR reads through MiXCR, storing one row per CDR3 protein. The table has 20,000 or so distinct CDR3 sequences, under 30% seen once. Treatment: roughly 11-day PBMC culture with coronavirus spike peptide pools or control peptides (ViraFEST assay). Notes on this clonotype: Antigen unknown.

CDR1 and CDR2 from the germline V gene are MNHNS and SASEGT. With V trimmed by 3 bases and J by 8 bases, 6 bases remained unmatched. The CDR3 covers 14 residues. The sequence derives from a human donor with COVID-19. Material: cultured CD4+ T cells from blood. The chain links TRBV6-1 to TRBJ2-1; 8 bases fit TRBD2. The CDR3 DNA is TGTGCCAGCAGTGATCGCGGGGGGATCCATGAGCAGTTCTTC. Translating gives CASSDRGGIHEQFF.